This T cell receptor beta chain was recovered during a study of blood T cell repertoires in COVID-19 (dated by TCRdb to the early 2020s). For the study in its entirety: The collaborator samples originated in the United States, Italy and Spain and spanned the acute and convalescent phases of COVID-19. The prospective study material was composed of cDNA or gDNA derived from T cells, B-cell-depleted T cells, or PBMCs. Subjects who had been exposed to COVID-19, were actively infected with it, or had recovered from it provided the deeply sampled blood TCRbeta repertoires that made up the dataset. A freely available public database, intended as a resource for researchers studying the immune response to SARS-CoV-2, is where the repertoires were released. The samples were drawn from two sources: the first 160 participants of the ongoing ImmuneRACE study, and 1,200 or so subjects contributed by 6 global collaborators. A de-identified subject ID, COVID-19 status, age in years and sex were almost always included in the sample metadata. Where available, HLA class I and class II types were taken from metadata supplied by the sample provider and were not determined by assay-based typing.

In Seattle, one collaborating source enrolled patients while the infection was active and tracked those patients longitudinally over the course of disease. Collaborating institutions collected whole blood in K2EDTA tubes following their own protocols. For TCRbeta analysis, collaborator samples were shipped as frozen whole blood, as isolated PBMCs, or as DNA extracted from either sample type. The immunoSEQ Assay, a bias-controlled multiplex PCR, was used to amplify TCRbeta CDR3 regions from genomic DNA. Per the source publication's procedure: Within the assay, amplification of reference gene primers was used to estimate how many nucleated cells each sample contained. Sequence reads were collapsed and filtered to measure the absolute abundance of every unique TCRbeta CDR3 rearrangement. For each sample, productive Simpson clonality was calculated by taking the square root of Simpson's diversity index across productive rearrangements. The immuneACCESS repertoire file appears here via TCRdb, limited to in-frame rearrangements. These files lack a portion of the clones; in checked studies, under half of the deficit traces to unresolved V genes, and the cause of the others is not known. V and J calls and clone size follow that table, whereas D and trimming were derived from the DNA. The sample contains under 250,000 clones, around 86% of them found a single time. Approximately 6% of the sample goes to the ten largest clones.

Compared with germline, V lacks 4 bases and J lacks 5 bases; bases without a gene match: 4. Taken from the germline V gene, the CDR1 and CDR2 loops are KGHSH and LQKENI. The CDR3 numbers 13 residues from cysteine through phenylalanine. The only DNA kept is the CDR3, 39 bases in frame from the first base. Only one count was recorded for this clone. The clone's antigen remains unknown. No base qualities exist here, and no much larger clone lies one base off it. The investigation overall reported the following: The quantity of clinical and demographic metadata differed by source and by participant and was supplied without curation.

The receptor was derived from a woman over 75 with COVID-19, enrolled during active disease. The material sequenced was peripheral blood. The rearranged segments are TRBV18 and TRBJ1-2, with 7 bases matching TRBD1. This receptor carries the CDR3 CASSQGTEYGYTF. The DNA reads as follows: TGTGCCAGCTCACAGGGGACAGAATATGGCTACACCTTC.